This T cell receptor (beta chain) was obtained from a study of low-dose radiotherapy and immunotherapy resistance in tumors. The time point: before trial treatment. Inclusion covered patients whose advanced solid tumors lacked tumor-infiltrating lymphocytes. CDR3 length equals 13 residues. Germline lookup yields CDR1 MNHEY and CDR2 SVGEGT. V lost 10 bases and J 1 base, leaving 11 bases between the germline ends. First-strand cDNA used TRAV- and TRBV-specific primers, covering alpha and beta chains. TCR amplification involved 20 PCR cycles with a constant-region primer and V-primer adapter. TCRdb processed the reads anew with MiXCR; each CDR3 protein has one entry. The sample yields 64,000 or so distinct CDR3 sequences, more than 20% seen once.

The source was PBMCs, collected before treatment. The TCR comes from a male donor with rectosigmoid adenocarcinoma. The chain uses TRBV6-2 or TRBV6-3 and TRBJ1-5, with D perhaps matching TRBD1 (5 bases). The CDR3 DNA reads TGTGCCACCCACCGGGACAGCAATCAGCCCCAGCATTTT. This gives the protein CATHRDSNQPQHF.